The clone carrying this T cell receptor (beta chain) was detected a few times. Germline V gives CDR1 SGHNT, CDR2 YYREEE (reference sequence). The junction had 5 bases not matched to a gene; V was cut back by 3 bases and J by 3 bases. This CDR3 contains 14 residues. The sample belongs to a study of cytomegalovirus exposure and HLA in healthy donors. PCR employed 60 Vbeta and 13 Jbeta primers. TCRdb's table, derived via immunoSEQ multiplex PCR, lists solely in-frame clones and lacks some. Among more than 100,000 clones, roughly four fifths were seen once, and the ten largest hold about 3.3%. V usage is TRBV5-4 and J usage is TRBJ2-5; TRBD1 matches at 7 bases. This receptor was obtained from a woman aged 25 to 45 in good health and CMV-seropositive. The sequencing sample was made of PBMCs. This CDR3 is CASSSSGTEETQYF. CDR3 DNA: TGTGCCAGCAGCTCCTCCGGGACAGAAGAGACCCAGTACTTC.